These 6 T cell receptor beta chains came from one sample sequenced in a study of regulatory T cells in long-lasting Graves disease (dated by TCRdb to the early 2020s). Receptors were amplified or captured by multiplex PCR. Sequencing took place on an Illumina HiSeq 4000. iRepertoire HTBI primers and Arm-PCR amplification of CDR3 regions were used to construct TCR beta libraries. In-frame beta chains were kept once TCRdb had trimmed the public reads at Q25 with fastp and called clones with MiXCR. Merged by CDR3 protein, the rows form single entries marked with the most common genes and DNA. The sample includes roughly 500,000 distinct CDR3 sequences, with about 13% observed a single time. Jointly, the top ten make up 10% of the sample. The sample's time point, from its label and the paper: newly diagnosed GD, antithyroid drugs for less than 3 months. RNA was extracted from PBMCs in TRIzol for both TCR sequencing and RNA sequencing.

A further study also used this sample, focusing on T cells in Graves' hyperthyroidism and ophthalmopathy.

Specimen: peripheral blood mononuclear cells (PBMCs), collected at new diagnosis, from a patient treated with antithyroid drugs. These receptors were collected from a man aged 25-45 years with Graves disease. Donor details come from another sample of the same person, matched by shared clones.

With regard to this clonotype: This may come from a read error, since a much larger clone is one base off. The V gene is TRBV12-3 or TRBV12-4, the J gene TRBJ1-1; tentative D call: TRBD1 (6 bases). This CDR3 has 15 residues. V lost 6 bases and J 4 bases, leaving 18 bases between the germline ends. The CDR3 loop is CASRPMLQGSTEAFF. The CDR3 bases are TGTGCCAGCAGACCAATGCTGCAGGGGAGCACTGAAGCTTTCTTT.

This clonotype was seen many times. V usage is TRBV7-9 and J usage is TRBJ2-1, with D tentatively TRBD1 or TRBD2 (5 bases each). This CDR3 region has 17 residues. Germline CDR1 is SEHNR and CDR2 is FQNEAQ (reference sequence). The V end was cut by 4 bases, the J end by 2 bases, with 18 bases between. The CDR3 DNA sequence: TGTGCCAGCAGCTCAGTATCCGGACTGGGGGCCTACAATGAGCAGTTCTTC. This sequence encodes CASSSVSGLGAYNEQFF.

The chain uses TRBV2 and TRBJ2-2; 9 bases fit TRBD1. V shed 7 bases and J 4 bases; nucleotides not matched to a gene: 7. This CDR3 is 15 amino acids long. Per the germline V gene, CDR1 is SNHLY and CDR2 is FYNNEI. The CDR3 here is CASIGRTGATGELFF. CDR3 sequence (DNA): TGTGCCAGCATCGGTAGGACAGGGGCCACCGGGGAGCTGTTTTTT.

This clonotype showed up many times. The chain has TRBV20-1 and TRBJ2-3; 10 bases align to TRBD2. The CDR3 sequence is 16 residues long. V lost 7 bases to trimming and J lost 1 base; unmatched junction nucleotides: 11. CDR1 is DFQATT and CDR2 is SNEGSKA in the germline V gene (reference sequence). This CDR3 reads CSGGGLAERGTDTQYF. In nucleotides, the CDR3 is TGCAGTGGGGGTGGACTAGCGGAGCGGGGCACAGATACGCAGTATTTT.

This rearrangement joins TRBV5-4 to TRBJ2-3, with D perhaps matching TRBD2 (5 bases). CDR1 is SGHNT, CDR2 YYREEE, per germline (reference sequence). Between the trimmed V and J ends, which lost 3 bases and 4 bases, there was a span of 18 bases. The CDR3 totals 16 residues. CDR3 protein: CASSYITSLAADTQYF. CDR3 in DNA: TGTGCCAGCAGCTACATAACTAGTCTCGCGGCAGATACGCAGTATTTT. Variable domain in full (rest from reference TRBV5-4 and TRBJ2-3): ETGVTQSPTHLIKTRGQQVTLRCSSQSGHNTVSWYQQALGQGPQFIFQYYREEENGRGNFPPRFSGLQFPNYSSELNVNALELDDSALYLCASSYITSLAADTQYFGPGTRLTVL.

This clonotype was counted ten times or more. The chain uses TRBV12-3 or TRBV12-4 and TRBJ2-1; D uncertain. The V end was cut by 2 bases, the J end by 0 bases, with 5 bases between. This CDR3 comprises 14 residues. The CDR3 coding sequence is TGTGCCAGCAGTTTACGCAGCTCCTACAATGAGCAGTTCTTC. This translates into CASSLRSSYNEQFF.